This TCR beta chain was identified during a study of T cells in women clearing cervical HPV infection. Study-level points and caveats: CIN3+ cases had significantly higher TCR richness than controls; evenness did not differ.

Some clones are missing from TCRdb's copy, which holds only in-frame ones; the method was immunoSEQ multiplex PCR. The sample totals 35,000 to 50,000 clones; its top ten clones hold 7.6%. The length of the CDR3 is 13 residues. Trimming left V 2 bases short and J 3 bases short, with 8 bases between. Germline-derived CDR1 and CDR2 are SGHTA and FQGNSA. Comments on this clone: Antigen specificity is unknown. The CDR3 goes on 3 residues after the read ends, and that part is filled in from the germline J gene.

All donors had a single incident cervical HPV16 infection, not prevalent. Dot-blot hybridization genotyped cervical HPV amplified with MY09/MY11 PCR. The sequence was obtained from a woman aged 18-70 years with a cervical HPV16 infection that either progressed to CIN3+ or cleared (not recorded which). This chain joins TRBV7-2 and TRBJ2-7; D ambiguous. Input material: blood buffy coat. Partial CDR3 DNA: TGTGCCAGCAGCTTAAGCCCGATCTACGAG. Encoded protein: CASSLSPIYE. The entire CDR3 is CASSLSPIYEQYF.